This T cell receptor beta chain emerged from a study of regulatory T cells in long-lasting Graves disease. Study results and limitations: Newly diagnosed disease favored TRBV20-1 and TRBJ2-1 over persistent disease.

Sequencing libraries for TCR beta were prepared with iRepertoire HTBI primers and Arm-PCR of CDR3 regions. TCRdb reprocessed the multiplex PCR reads with MiXCR, giving one entry per CDR3 protein. The sample lists around 400,000 distinct CDR3 sequences; under 25% were seen once. CDR3 size: 15 residues. V was shortened by 3 bases and J by 3 bases, with 15 bases between the two germline ends. From germline, CDR1 is SGHAT and CDR2 FQNNGV. Ten or more counts support this clonotype. Its specificity is not known. Time point here: persistent/refractory GD, antithyroid drugs over 5 years with positive TRAb. TCR sequences were obtained from RNA taken from PBMCs. As a group, patients came from one endocrinology department in Xi'an, China.

This material consisted of peripheral blood mononuclear cells (PBMCs), taken when the disease was refractory, from a patient treated with antithyroid drugs. This receptor was taken from a female donor with Graves disease. The chain uses TRBV11-2 and TRBJ2-7; no reliable D call. This CDR3 is CASSLPEKTYYEQYF. CDR3 DNA sequence: TGTGCCAGCAGCTTGCCGGAAAAGACATACTACGAGCAGTACTTC.